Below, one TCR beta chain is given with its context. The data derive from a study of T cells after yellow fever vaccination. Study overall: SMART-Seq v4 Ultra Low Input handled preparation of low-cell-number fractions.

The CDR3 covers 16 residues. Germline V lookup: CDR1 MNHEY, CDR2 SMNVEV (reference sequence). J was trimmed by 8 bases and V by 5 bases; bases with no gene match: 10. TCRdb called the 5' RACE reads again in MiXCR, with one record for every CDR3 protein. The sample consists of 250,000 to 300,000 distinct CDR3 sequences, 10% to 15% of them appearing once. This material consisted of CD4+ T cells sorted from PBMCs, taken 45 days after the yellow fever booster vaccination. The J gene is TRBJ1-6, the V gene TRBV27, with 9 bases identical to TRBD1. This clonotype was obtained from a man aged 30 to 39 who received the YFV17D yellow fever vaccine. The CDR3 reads CASSLLTGTGHSPLHF. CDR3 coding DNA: TGTGCCAGCAGTCTACTCACCGGGACAGGGCATTCACCCCTCCACTTT.